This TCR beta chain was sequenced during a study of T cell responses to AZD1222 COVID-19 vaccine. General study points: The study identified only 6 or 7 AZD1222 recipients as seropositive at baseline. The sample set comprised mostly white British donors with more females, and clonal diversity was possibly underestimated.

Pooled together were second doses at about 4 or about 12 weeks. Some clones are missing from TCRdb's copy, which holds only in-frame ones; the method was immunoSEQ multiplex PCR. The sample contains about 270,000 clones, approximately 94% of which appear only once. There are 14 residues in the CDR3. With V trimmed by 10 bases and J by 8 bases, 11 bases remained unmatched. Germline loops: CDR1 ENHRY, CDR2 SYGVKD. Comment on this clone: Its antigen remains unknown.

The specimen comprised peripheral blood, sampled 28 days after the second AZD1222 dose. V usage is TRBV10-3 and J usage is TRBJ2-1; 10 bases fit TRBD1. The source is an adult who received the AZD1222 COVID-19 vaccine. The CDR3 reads CATWVGQGFYEQFF. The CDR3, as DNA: TGTGCCACCTGGGTGGGACAGGGGTTCTATGAGCAGTTCTTC.